This T cell receptor (beta chain) was observed in a study of shared clonotypes between healthy human individuals. This clone showed up just a few times. The length of the CDR3 is 16 residues. With 2 bases clipped from V and 4 bases from J, the junction kept 7 bases outside the gene matches. The germline gives CDR1 SGHNT, CDR2 YYREEE (reference sequence). Sequencing used immunoSEQ multiplex PCR; TCRdb keeps in-frame clones, though not all of them. This sample has about 120,000 clones, with around 65% found just once. Sequenced material: memory CD8+ T cells sorted from blood. Subset meaning: CD45RO+ cells pooled with CCR7-negative TemRA cells. The source of this sequence is a woman aged 30 to 39 in good health. The chain employs TRBV5-4 and TRBJ1-3, with 9 bases matching TRBD1. The CDR3 DNA sequence: TGTGCCAGCAGCTTTTTAGAAGGGACAGGGGGAAACACCATATATTTT. Protein product: CASSFLEGTGGNTIYF.